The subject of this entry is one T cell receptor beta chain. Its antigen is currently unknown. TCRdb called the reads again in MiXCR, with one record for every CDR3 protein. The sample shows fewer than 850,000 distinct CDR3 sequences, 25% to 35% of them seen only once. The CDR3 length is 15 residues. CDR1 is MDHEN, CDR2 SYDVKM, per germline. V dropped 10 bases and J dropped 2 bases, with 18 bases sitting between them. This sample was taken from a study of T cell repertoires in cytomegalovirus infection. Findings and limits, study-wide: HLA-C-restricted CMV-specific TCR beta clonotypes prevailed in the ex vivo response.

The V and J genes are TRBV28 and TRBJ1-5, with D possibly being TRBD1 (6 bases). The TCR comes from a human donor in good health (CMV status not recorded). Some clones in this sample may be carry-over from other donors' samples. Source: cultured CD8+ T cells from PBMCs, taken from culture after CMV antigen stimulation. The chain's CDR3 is CATQRYREGNQPQHF. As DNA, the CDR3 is TGTGCCACCCAAAGATACAGGGAAGGCAATCAGCCCCAGCATTTT.